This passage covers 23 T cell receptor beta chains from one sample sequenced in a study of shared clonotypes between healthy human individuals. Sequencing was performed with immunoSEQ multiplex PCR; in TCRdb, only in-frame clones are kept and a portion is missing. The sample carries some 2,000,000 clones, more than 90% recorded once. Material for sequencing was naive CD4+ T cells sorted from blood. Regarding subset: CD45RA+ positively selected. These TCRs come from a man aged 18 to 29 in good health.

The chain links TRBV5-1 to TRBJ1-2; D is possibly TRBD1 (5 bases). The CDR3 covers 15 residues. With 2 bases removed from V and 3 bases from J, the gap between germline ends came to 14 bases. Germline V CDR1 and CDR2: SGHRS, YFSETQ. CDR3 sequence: CASSLAAGTDYGYTF. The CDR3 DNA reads TGCGCCAGCAGCTTAGCGGCAGGGACCGACTATGGCTACACCTTC.

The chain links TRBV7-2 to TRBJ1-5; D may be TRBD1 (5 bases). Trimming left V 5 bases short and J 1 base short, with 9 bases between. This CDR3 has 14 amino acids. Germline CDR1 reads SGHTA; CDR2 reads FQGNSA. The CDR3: CASSQGLSNQPQHF. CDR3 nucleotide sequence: TGTGCCAGCAGCCAGGGATTGAGCAATCAGCCCCAGCATTTT.

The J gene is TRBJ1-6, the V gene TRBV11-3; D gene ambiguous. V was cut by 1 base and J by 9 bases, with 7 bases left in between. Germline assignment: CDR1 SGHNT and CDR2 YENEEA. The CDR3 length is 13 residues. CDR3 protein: CASSLVEGSPLHF. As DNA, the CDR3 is TGTGCCAGCAGCTTAGTGGAGGGTTCACCCCTCCACTTT.

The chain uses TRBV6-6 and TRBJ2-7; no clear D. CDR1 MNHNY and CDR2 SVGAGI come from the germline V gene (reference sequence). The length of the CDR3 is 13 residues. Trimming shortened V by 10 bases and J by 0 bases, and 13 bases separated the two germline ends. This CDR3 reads CATHPGSSYEQYF. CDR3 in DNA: TGTGCCACCCATCCCGGTAGCTCCTACGAGCAGTACTTC.

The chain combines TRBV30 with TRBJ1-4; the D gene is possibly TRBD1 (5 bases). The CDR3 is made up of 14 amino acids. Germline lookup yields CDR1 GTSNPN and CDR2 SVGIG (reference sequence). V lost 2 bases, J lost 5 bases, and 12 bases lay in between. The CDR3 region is CAWSWDWENEKLFF. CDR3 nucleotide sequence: TGTGCCTGGAGTTGGGACTGGGAGAATGAAAAACTGTTTTTT.

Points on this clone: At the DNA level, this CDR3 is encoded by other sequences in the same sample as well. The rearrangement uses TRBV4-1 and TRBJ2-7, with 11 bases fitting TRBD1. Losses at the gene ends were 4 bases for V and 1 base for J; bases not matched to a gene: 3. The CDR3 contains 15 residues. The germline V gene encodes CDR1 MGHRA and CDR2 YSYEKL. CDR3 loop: CASSPGTGGSYEQYF. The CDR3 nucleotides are TGCGCCAGCAGCCCCGGGACAGGGGGTTCCTACGAGCAGTACTTC.

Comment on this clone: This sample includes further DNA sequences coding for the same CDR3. The CDR3 sequence: CAISESGDGYTF. The CDR3 DNA reads as TGTGCCATCAGTGAGTCGGGTGATGGCTACACCTTC. V gene TRBV10-3 combines with J gene TRBJ1-2; no reliable D call. Germline CDR1 is ENHRY and CDR2 is SYGVKD. This CDR3 region has 12 residues. V gave up 0 bases and J gave up 6 bases, with 5 bases separating them.

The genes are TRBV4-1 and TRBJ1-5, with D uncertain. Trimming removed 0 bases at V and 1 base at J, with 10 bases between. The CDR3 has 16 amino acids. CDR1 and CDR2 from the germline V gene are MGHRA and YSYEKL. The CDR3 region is CASSQEGVTSNQPQHF. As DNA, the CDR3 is TGCGCCAGCAGCCAAGAAGGAGTTACGAGCAATCAGCCCCAGCATTTT.

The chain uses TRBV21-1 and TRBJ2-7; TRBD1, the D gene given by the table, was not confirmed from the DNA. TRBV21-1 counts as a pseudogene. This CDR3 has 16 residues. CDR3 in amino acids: CASSKGVGGRTHEQYF. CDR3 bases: TGTGCCAGCAGCAAGGGCGTAGGGGGCCGCACCCACGAGCAGTACTTC.

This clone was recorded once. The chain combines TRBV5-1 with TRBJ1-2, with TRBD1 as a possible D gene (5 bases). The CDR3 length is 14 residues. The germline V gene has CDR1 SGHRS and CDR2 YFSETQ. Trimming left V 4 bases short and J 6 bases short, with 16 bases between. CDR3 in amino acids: CASSPEGTVNGYTF. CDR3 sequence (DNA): TGCGCCAGCAGCCCGGAGGGGACGGTTAATGGCTACACCTTC.

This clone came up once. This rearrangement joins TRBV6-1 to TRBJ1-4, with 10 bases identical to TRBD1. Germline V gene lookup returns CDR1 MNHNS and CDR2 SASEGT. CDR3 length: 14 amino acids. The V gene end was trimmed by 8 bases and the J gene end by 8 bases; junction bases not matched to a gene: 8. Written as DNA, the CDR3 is TGTGCCAGCCGACAGGGGGCCTCCTCCGAAAAACTGTTTTTT. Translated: CASRQGASSEKLFF.

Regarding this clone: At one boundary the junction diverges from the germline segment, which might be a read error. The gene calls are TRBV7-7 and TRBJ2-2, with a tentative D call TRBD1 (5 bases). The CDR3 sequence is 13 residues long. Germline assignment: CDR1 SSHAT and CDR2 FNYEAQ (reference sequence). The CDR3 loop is CASSFQGTGELFF. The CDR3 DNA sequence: TGTGCTAGCAGCTTTCAGGGCACCGGGGAGCTGTTTTTT.

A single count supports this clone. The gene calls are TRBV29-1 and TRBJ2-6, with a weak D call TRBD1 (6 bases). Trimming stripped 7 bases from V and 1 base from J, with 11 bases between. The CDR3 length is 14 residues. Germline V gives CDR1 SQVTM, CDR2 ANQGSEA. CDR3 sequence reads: CSGGGDSGANVLTF. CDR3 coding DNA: TGCAGCGGAGGGGGTGATTCTGGGGCCAACGTCCTGACTTTC.

The CDR3 DNA follows: TGCAGCGTGGTTTGGGGACAGGGAAACACTGAAGCTTTCTTT. It specifies CSVVWGQGNTEAFF. The chain has TRBV29-1 and TRBJ1-1; 9 positions match TRBD1. The CDR3 length is 14 residues. Losses at the gene ends were 6 bases for V and 2 bases for J; bases not matched to a gene: 7. Germline V gene sequence: CDR1 SQVTM, CDR2 ANQGSEA.

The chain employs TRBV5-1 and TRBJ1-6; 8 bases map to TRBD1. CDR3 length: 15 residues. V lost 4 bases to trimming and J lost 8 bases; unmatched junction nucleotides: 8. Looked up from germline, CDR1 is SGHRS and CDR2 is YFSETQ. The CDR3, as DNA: TGCGCCAGCAGCCATAGGACAGGGCAAGATTCACCCCTCCACTTT. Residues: CASSHRTGQDSPLHF. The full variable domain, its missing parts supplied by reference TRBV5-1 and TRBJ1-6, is KAGVTQTPRYLIKTRGQQVTLSCSPISGHRSVSWYQQTPGQGLQFLFEYFSETQRNKGNFPGRFSGRQFSNSRSEMNVSTLELGDSALYLCASSHRTGQDSPLHFGNGTRLTVT.

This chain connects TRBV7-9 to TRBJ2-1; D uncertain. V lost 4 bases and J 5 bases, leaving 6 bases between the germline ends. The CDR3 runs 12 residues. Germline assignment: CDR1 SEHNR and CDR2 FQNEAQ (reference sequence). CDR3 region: CASSSSNNEQFF. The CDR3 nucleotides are TGTGCCAGCAGCTCAAGTAACAATGAGCAGTTCTTC.

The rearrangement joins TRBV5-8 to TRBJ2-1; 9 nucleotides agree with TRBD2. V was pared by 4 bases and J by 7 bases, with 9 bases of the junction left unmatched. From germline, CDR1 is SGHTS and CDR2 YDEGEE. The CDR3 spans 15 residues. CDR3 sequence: CASSPGLAWTNEQFF. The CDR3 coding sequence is TGTGCCAGCAGCCCGGGACTAGCTTGGACGAATGAGCAGTTCTTC.

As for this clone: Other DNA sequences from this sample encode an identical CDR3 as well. CDR3 DNA: TGTGCCAGCAGCTTAGGGGCCGGGACTACCTACGAGCAGTACTTC. Encoded protein: CASSLGAGTTYEQYF. The chain carries TRBV7-9 and TRBJ2-7; TRBD2 matches 7 bases. The germline gives CDR1 SEHNR, CDR2 FQNEAQ (reference sequence). Unmatched junction bases numbered 5, after V lost 1 base and J lost 2 bases. CDR3 length: 15 amino acids.

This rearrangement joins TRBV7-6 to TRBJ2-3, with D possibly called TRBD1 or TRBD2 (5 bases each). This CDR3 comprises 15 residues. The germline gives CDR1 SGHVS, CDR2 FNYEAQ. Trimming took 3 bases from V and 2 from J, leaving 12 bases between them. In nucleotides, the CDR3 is TGTGCCAGCAGCTTGTCCGGGGCGGTCACAGATACGCAGTATTTT. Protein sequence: CASSLSGAVTDTQYF.

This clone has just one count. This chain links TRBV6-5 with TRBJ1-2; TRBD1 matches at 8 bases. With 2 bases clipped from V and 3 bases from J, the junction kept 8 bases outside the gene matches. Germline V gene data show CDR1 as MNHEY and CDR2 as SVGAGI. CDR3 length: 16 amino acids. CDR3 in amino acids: CASSYVTQGAYYGYTF. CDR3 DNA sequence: TGTGCCAGCAGTTACGTAACCCAGGGGGCATACTATGGCTACACCTTC.

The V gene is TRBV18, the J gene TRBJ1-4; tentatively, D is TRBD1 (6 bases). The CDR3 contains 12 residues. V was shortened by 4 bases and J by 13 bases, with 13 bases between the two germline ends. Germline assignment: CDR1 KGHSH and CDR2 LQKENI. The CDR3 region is CASSQNRDILFF. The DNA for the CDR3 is TGTGCCAGCTCACAGAACAGGGATATACTGTTTTTT.

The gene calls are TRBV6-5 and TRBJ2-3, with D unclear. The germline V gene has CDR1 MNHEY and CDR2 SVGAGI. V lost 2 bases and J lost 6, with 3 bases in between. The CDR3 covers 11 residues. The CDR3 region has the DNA TGTGCCAGCAGTTACATGGATACGCAGTATTTT. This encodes CASSYMDTQYF.

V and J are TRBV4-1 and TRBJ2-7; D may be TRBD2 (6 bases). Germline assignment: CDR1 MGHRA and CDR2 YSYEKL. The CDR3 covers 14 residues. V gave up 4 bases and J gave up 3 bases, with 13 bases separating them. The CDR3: CASSPGDFRYEQYF. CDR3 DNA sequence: TGCGCCAGCAGCCCGGGGGACTTCCGCTACGAGCAGTACTTC.